A single sample is the source of the 26 T cell receptor beta chains below, sequenced in a study of cytomegalovirus exposure and HLA in healthy donors. The PCR employed 60 Vbeta primers together with 13 Jbeta primers. The protocol was immunoSEQ multiplex PCR, while the TCRdb copy is restricted to in-frame clones and leaves out a portion. The sample includes around 140,000 clones, around 78% of them seen just once. The sequencing sample was made of PBMCs. Source of these receptors: a middle-aged man in good health and CMV-seronegative.

The CDR3 sequence is CASSGGLDAYTEAFF. CDR3 nucleotide sequence: TGTGCCAGCAGCGGCGGTTTAGACGCCTACACTGAAGCTTTCTTT. The V gene is TRBV9, the J gene TRBJ1-1; D is undetermined. This CDR3 spans 15 amino acids. The V gene lost 3 bases and the J gene lost 3 bases, with 15 bases spanning the gap. Germline V lookup: CDR1 SGDLS, CDR2 YYNGEE.

This sequence joins TRBV7-3 and TRBJ2-1; perhaps TRBD1 as D (6 bases). Trimming cost V 6 bases and J 1 base, with 13 bases left between them. The CDR3 totals 15 residues. The germline V gene encodes CDR1 SGHTA and CDR2 FQGTGA. The CDR3 DNA is TGTGCCAGCAGGTTGGATACAGGGTCCTACAATGAGCAGTTCTTC. It translates to CASRLDTGSYNEQFF.

The V call is TRBV7-9, the J call TRBJ1-2, with D perhaps matching TRBD1 (6 bases). The CDR3 has 12 amino acids. Between the trimmed V and J ends, which lost 3 bases and 7 bases, there was a span of 9 bases. The germline V gene encodes CDR1 SEHNR and CDR2 FQNEAQ (reference sequence). The CDR3 sequence: CASSFTGSGYTF. For the CDR3, the DNA is TGTGCCAGCAGCTTCACAGGGAGTGGCTACACCTTC.

In nucleotides, the CDR3 is TGTGCCAGCTGTAGGGGAGGCGGCTACAATGAGCAGTTCTTC. Translating gives CASCRGGGYNEQFF. The V gene is TRBV6-5, the J gene TRBJ2-1, with D possibly TRBD2 on 6 matching bases. V was pared by 8 bases and J by 3 bases, with 14 bases between. The CDR3 loop spans 14 amino acids. Germline V gene lookup returns CDR1 MNHEY and CDR2 SVGAGI.

This sequence joins TRBV9 and TRBJ2-7; 7 bases match TRBD1. With V trimmed by 3 bases and J by 2 bases, 2 bases remained unmatched. Germline assignment: CDR1 SGDLS and CDR2 YYNGEE. The CDR3 sequence is 13 residues long. The CDR3: CASSDGTAYEQYF. The CDR3 DNA reads as TGTGCCAGCAGCGACGGGACAGCCTACGAGCAGTACTTC.

The chain joins TRBV6-5 to TRBJ2-3; 8 nucleotides line up with TRBD2. There are 16 residues in the CDR3. Looked up from germline, CDR1 is MNHEY and CDR2 is SVGAGI. Trimming removed 0 bases from V and 5 bases from J; junction bases left unmatched: 7. As DNA, the CDR3 is TGTGCCAGCAGTTACTCGGGCGCGGGAGGACAAGATACGCAGTATTTT. Its protein product is CASSYSGAGGQDTQYF.

CDR3 sequence reads: CASSKEQDDYGYTF. In DNA form, the CDR3 reads TGTGCCAGCTCAAAGGAACAGGACGATTATGGCTACACCTTC. The chain couples TRBV18 to TRBJ1-2; D perhaps matches TRBD1 (5 bases). Deletions cut 5 bases from V and 5 bases from J, with 15 bases between. The CDR3 runs 14 residues. Germline CDR1 reads KGHSH; CDR2 reads LQKENI.

The chain recombines TRBV29-1 with TRBJ2-1; 11 nucleotides align to TRBD2. The V gene end was trimmed by 7 bases and the J gene end by 3 bases; junction bases not matched to a gene: 5. The germline V gene has CDR1 SQVTM and CDR2 ANQGSEA. The CDR3 loop spans 14 amino acids. The DNA of the CDR3 is TGCAGCGGCAGTACTAGCGGGAGCTACAATGAGCAGTTCTTC. Protein sequence: CSGSTSGSYNEQFF.

V gene TRBV7-9 combines with J gene TRBJ2-5; D possibly corresponds to TRBD1 (5 bases). The better agreement between TRBJ2-7 and the DNA end casts doubt on the J call. The length of the CDR3 is 15 residues. Germline V lookup: CDR1 SEHNR, CDR2 FQNEAQ (reference sequence). The chain's CDR3 is CASSLTQGALDEQYF. The CDR3 coding sequence is TGTGCCAGCAGCTTAACACAAGGGGCGCTTGACGAGCAGTACTTC.

The genes are TRBV6-5 and TRBJ1-1, with D tentatively TRBD1 (6 bases). V shed 0 bases and J shed 6 bases, with 11 bases lying between them. Per germline, CDR1 MNHEY and CDR2 SVGAGI. This CDR3 is 14 amino acids long. The CDR3 DNA is TGTGCCAGCAGTTACTCAGAGGGGGAAGCTGAAGCTTTCTTT. Amino acids: CASSYSEGEAEAFF.

The chain combines TRBV7-2 with TRBJ1-1; 7 bases align to TRBD1. The CDR3 runs 17 residues. Losses at the gene ends were 1 base for V and 4 bases for J; bases not matched to a gene: 12. The germline V gene has CDR1 SGHTA and CDR2 FQGNSA. The CDR3 DNA is TGTGCCAGCAGCTTAGATGGGAAGACAGGGAAGGGCACTGAAGCTTTCTTT. This sequence encodes CASSLDGKTGKGTEAFF. The full variable domain, its missing parts supplied by reference TRBV7-2 and TRBJ1-1, is GAGVSQSPSNKVTEKGKDVELRCDPISGHTALYWYRQSLGQGLEFLIYFQGNSAPDKSGLPSDRFSAERTGGSVSTLTIQRTQQEDSAVYLCASSLDGKTGKGTEAFFGQGTRLTVV.

This clone has just a few counts. The chain employs TRBV7-2 and TRBJ1-5; TRBD1 matches 10 bases. Germline CDR1 is SGHTA and CDR2 is FQGNSA. This CDR3 has 15 residues. The ends lost 1 base at V and 7 bases at J; junction bases unmatched: 4. The CDR3 nucleotides are TGTGCCAGCAGCTTAGGACAGGGGGCAAGACAGCCCCAGCATTTT. It encodes CASSLGQGARQPQHF.

The gene calls are TRBV7-9 and TRBJ1-5, with 8 bases identical to TRBD1. This CDR3 region has 15 residues. Germline CDR1 is SEHNR and CDR2 is FQNEAQ (reference sequence). Trimming removed 8 bases from V and 2 bases from J; junction bases left unmatched: 8. CDR3 sequence (DNA): TGTGCCAGCGGAGACCAGGGGGCCGGCAATCAGCCCCAGCATTTT. The encoded protein is CASGDQGAGNQPQHF.

The V call is TRBV7-8, the J call TRBJ1-4; the D is unclear. Germline-derived CDR1 and CDR2 are SGHVS and FQNEAQ. The CDR3 length is 14 residues. V was trimmed by 3 bases and J by 8 bases, leaving 13 bases between them. The CDR3 here is CASSFGRLPEKLFF. CDR3 bases: TGTGCCAGCAGCTTTGGCAGACTACCGGAAAAACTGTTTTTT.

The J gene is TRBJ2-3, the V gene TRBV6-1; the D gene is possibly TRBD1 (5 bases). The CDR3 sequence is 14 residues long. V was clipped by 10 bases and J by 2 bases, with 16 bases between them. Germline CDR1 MNHNS, CDR2 SASEGT. The CDR3 region is CATLASRVTDTQYF. The CDR3 DNA follows: TGTGCCACCTTGGCCTCCAGGGTCACAGATACGCAGTATTTT.

This rearrangement joins TRBV5-1 to TRBJ1-2, with 7 bases fitting TRBD1. Germline trimming cut 4 bases from V and 6 bases from J; bases unmatched to any gene: 9. This CDR3 has 14 amino acids. Per the germline V gene, CDR1 is SGHRS and CDR2 is YFSETQ. The CDR3 protein is CASSEGAQGNGYTF. The DNA of the CDR3 is TGCGCCAGCAGCGAGGGGGCGCAGGGAAATGGCTACACCTTC. The whole variable domain, remainder taken from reference TRBV5-1 and TRBJ1-2, is KAGVTQTPRYLIKTRGQQVTLSCSPISGHRSVSWYQQTPGQGLQFLFEYFSETQRNKGNFPGRFSGRQFSNSRSEMNVSTLELGDSALYLCASSEGAQGNGYTFGSGTRLTVV.

In this sample, this clone turned up once. The chain recombines TRBV5-1 with TRBJ2-7; D possibly corresponds to TRBD1 (6 bases). The CDR3 spans 14 residues. Germline V gives CDR1 SGHRS, CDR2 YFSETQ. The ends were cut back, 4 bases at V and 2 bases at J, with 13 bases in the middle. CDR3 sequence: CASSMQQGTYEQYF. The CDR3 nucleotides are TGCGCCAGCAGCATGCAACAGGGAACCTACGAGCAGTACTTC.

This chain links TRBV4-1 with TRBJ2-7; 8 nucleotides agree with TRBD2. V was pared by 6 bases and J by 3 bases, with 10 bases of the junction left unmatched. The CDR3 consists of 15 residues. The germline CDR1 and CDR2 sequences are MGHRA and YSYEKL. Here the CDR3 DNA reads TGCGCCAGCAGTCCAGGGTGGCTAGCGGGCTACGAGCAGTACTTC. It specifies CASSPGWLAGYEQYF.

Details on this clone: One junction end does not reproduce the germline sequence, and a read error may be involved. The V and J genes are TRBV7-9 and TRBJ1-1, with a weak D call TRBD1 (6 bases). The CDR3 sequence is 14 residues long. CDR1 is SEHNR and CDR2 is FQNEAQ in the germline V gene (reference sequence). Here the CDR3 reads CSSSPRQENTEAFF. Here the CDR3 DNA reads TGTTCCAGCAGCCCGAGACAGGAGAACACTGAAGCTTTCTTT.

The chain is built from TRBV2 and TRBJ2-7; 9 nucleotides align to TRBD1. V lost 6 bases and J lost 3; bases outside the gene matches: 6. CDR3 length: 14 residues. The germline gives CDR1 SNHLY, CDR2 FYNNEI. The CDR3 region is CASRRDRDLYEQYF. As DNA, the CDR3 is TGTGCCAGCAGGCGGGACAGGGACCTCTACGAGCAGTACTTC.

This rearrangement joins TRBV7-2 to TRBJ2-1; 10 nucleotides agree with TRBD2. Germline V gene lookup returns CDR1 SGHTA and CDR2 FQGNSA. This CDR3 has 17 residues. V lost 2 bases and J lost 4; bases outside the gene matches: 8. CDR3 in amino acids: CASSLIAGGTFYNEQFF. The CDR3 region has the DNA TGTGCCAGCAGCTTAATAGCGGGAGGTACCTTTTACAATGAGCAGTTCTTC.

CDR3 region: CASSFPTYNSPLHF. CDR3 coding DNA: TGTGCCAGCAGCTTCCCAACCTATAATTCACCCCTCCACTTT. V is TRBV7-9 and J is TRBJ1-6; D call uncertain. Trimming shortened V by 3 bases and J by 2 bases, and 5 bases separated the two germline ends. The CDR3 extends over 14 amino acids. Germline CDR1 reads SEHNR; CDR2 reads FQNEAQ (reference sequence).

The table lists this clone with a count of one. This chain uses TRBV5-4 with TRBJ2-5; 7 bases fit TRBD1. Germline V gives CDR1 SGHNT, CDR2 YYREEE (reference sequence). This CDR3 is 14 amino acids long. V was pared by 2 bases and J by 2 bases, with 3 bases of the junction left unmatched. This chain's CDR3 is CASSFTGVQETQYF. CDR3 sequence (DNA): TGTGCCAGCAGCTTCACAGGGGTACAAGAGACCCAGTACTTC.

This chain links TRBV4-1 with TRBJ1-5, with unresolved D. V dropped 2 bases and J dropped 7 bases, with 9 bases sitting between them. Germline V CDR1 and CDR2: MGHRA, YSYEKL. The CDR3 runs to 13 residues. The CDR3 spells CASSQTGEQPQHF. Written as DNA, the CDR3 is TGCGCCAGCAGCCAAACGGGAGAGCAGCCCCAGCATTTT.

This chain links TRBV27 with TRBJ2-1; TRBD1 is a possible D gene (7 bases). Trimming cost V 7 bases and J 7 bases, with 14 bases left between them. The CDR3 is 13 amino acids. The germline CDR1 and CDR2 sequences are MNHEY and SMNVEV (reference sequence). The CDR3 nucleotides are TGTGCCAGCACTCTCCAGGGGGGAAATGAGCAGTTCTTC. It specifies CASTLQGGNEQFF.

This clone was counted a few times. This sequence joins TRBV5-1 and TRBJ1-3; D is possibly TRBD1 (5 bases). CDR3 length: 14 residues. V lost 4 bases, J lost 2 bases, and 10 bases lay in between. Germline V gives CDR1 SGHRS, CDR2 YFSETQ. The DNA for the CDR3 is TGCGCCAGCAGCCCGACAGTCCCTGGAAACACCATATATTTT. Encoded protein: CASSPTVPGNTIYF.